Listed below are T cell receptor beta chains from one sample, sequenced in a study of blood T cell repertoires in COVID-19. Libraries were prepared by immunoSEQ multiplex PCR; TCRdb keeps only in-frame clonotypes and omits some of them. This table holds about 250,000 clones, just under 85% found once. Material: peripheral blood. These receptors were collected from an elderly man with acute or convalescent COVID-19. Each CDR3 is given with its conserved first and last residue. D genes are given only for firm matches. Rows give clone size only sometimes, using once, few, many, or a class for an expanded clone.

j_gene: TRBJ1-1; abundance: once; v_gene: TRBV7-9; d_gene: NA; CDR3aa: CASSSYRENTEAFF; CDR3nt: TGTGCCAGCAGCTCCTACAGGGAGAACACTGAAGCTTTCTTT
j_gene: TRBJ2-1; abundance: NA; v_gene: TRBV28; d_gene: NA; CDR3aa: CASSPGGDNEQFF; CDR3nt: TGTGCCAGCAGTCCGGGGGGCGATAATGAGCAGTTCTTC
j_gene: TRBJ1-1; abundance: NA; v_gene: TRBV18; d_gene: NA; CDR3aa: CASSPSLEPAEAFF; CDR3nt: TGTGCCAGCTCACCGTCTCTGGAGCCGGCTGAAGCTTTCTTT
j_gene: TRBJ2-2; abundance: NA; v_gene: TRBV28; d_gene: NA; CDR3aa: CAILQGNTGELFF; CDR3nt: TGTGCCATTCTTCAGGGGAACACCGGGGAGCTGTTTTTT
j_gene: TRBJ1-4; abundance: NA; v_gene: TRBV7-9; d_gene: NA; CDR3aa: CASSSSGTRLEKLFF; CDR3nt: TGTGCCAGCAGCTCTTCCGGGACACGGCTTGAAAAACTGTTTTTT
j_gene: TRBJ2-7; abundance: NA; v_gene: TRBV27; d_gene: NA; CDR3aa: CASRTPGQREQYF; CDR3nt: TGTGCCAGCAGGACACCGGGACAACGCGAGCAGTACTTC
j_gene: TRBJ1-2; abundance: once; v_gene: TRBV10-3; d_gene: NA; CDR3aa: CAISEDSVYGYTF; CDR3nt: TGTGCCATCAGTGAAGACAGCGTCTATGGCTACACCTTC
j_gene: TRBJ1-5; abundance: NA; v_gene: TRBV5-6; d_gene: NA; CDR3aa: CASSNAGNQPQHF; CDR3nt: TGTGCCAGCAGCAATGCGGGGAATCAGCCCCAGCATTTT
j_gene: TRBJ1-3; abundance: few; v_gene: TRBV29-1; d_gene: NA; CDR3aa: CSAGQSNTIYF; CDR3nt: TGCAGCGCCGGACAGTCAAACACCATATATTTT
j_gene: TRBJ2-7; abundance: few; v_gene: TRBV7-9; d_gene: TRBD2; CDR3aa: CASSVGGGEQYF; CDR3nt: TGTGCCAGCAGCGTTGGCGGGGGCGAGCAGTACTTC
j_gene: TRBJ2-1; abundance: NA; v_gene: TRBV11-2; d_gene: TRBD2; CDR3aa: CASSSLSGKYNEQFF; CDR3nt: TGTGCCAGCAGCTCCCTTAGCGGGAAGTACAATGAGCAGTTCTTC
j_gene: TRBJ2-3; abundance: NA; v_gene: TRBV4-1; d_gene: TRBD1; CDR3aa: CASSQTGTVGTDTQYF; CDR3nt: TGCGCCAGCAGCCAAACCGGGACAGTTGGCACAGATACGCAGTATTTT
j_gene: TRBJ2-7; abundance: NA; v_gene: TRBV10-1; d_gene: NA; CDR3aa: CASSDGDSTYEQYF; CDR3nt: TGCGCCAGCAGTGACGGGGATTCCACCTACGAGCAGTACTTC
j_gene: TRBJ1-1; abundance: NA; v_gene: TRBV28; d_gene: TRBD1; CDR3aa: CASSRYLPTGGRTEAFF; CDR3nt: TGTGCCAGCAGCAGATACCTCCCGACAGGGGGCAGGACTGAAGCTTTCTTT
j_gene: TRBJ1-2; abundance: NA; v_gene: TRBV11-2; d_gene: NA; CDR3aa: CASSLDILQGQSYTF; CDR3nt: TGTGCCAGCAGCTTAGATATCCTCCAGGGACAAAGCTACACCTTC
j_gene: TRBJ2-3; abundance: NA; v_gene: TRBV7-3; d_gene: TRBD2; CDR3aa: CASSLGQVAGGNTQYF; CDR3nt: TGTGCCAGCAGCTTAGGTCAGGTAGCGGGAGGCAATACGCAGTATTTT
j_gene: TRBJ1-1; abundance: few; v_gene: TRBV3-1/TRBV3-2; d_gene: TRBD1; CDR3aa: CASSRRDRGTEAFF; CDR3nt: TGTGCCAGCAGCCGCCGGGACAGGGGCACTGAAGCTTTCTTT
j_gene: TRBJ1-2; abundance: NA; v_gene: TRBV6-5; d_gene: TRBD1; CDR3aa: CASSPGQGVHGYTF; CDR3nt: TGTGCCAGCAGTCCGGGACAGGGGGTTCATGGCTACACCTTC
j_gene: TRBJ1-5; abundance: NA; v_gene: TRBV3-1/TRBV3-2; d_gene: TRBD1; CDR3aa: CASSRQGSVWPQHF; CDR3nt: TGTGCCAGCAGCCGACAGGGGTCGGTTTGGCCCCAGCATTTT
j_gene: TRBJ1-1; abundance: NA; v_gene: TRBV19; d_gene: NA; CDR3aa: CASSEWKPGQMNTEAFF; CDR3nt: TGTGCCAGTAGCGAATGGAAACCAGGGCAGATGAACACTGAAGCTTTCTTT
j_gene: TRBJ2-3; abundance: NA; v_gene: TRBV25-1; d_gene: TRBD1; CDR3aa: CAVQGASLLWDTQYF; CDR3nt: TGTGCCGTCCAGGGGGCCTCCCTCCTTTGGGATACGCAGTATTTT
j_gene: TRBJ1-1; abundance: NA; v_gene: TRBV19; d_gene: NA; CDR3aa: CASSIDRYMNTEAFF; CDR3nt: TGTGCCAGTAGTATAGACCGATACATGAACACTGAAGCTTTCTTT
j_gene: TRBJ2-2; abundance: NA; v_gene: TRBV7-3; d_gene: NA; CDR3aa: CASSLPQAHGELFF; CDR3nt: TGTGCCAGCAGCTTACCCCAAGCTCACGGGGAGCTGTTTTTT
j_gene: TRBJ1-3; abundance: NA; v_gene: TRBV19; d_gene: TRBD1; CDR3aa: CASGGTGGEYF; CDR3nt: TGTGCCAGCGGCGGGACAGGCGGGGAGTATTTT
j_gene: TRBJ2-5; abundance: NA; v_gene: TRBV30; d_gene: NA; CDR3aa: CAWSVGFLGTAVGETQYF; CDR3nt: TGTGCCTGGAGTGTAGGCTTCTTGGGTACGGCCGTCGGGGAGACCCAGTACTTC
j_gene: TRBJ2-2; abundance: NA; v_gene: TRBV7-7; d_gene: NA; CDR3aa: CASSLAGADTGELFF; CDR3nt: TGTGCCAGCAGCTTAGCAGGGGCTGACACCGGGGAGCTGTTTTTT
j_gene: TRBJ2-1; abundance: NA; v_gene: TRBV6-2/TRBV6-3; d_gene: NA; CDR3aa: CASSGPYNEQFF; CDR3nt: TGTGCCAGCAGTGGCCCGTACAATGAGCAGTTCTTC
j_gene: TRBJ1-2; abundance: NA; v_gene: TRBV10-3; d_gene: NA; CDR3aa: CAISDQRGGYTF; CDR3nt: TGTGCCATCAGTGACCAAAGGGGCGGCTACACCTTC
j_gene: TRBJ2-3; abundance: NA; v_gene: TRBV27; d_gene: TRBD1; CDR3aa: CASSIIADRGPDTQYF; CDR3nt: TGTGCCAGCAGCATTATTGCGGACAGGGGCCCAGATACGCAGTATTTT
j_gene: TRBJ2-3; abundance: NA; v_gene: TRBV24-1; d_gene: NA; CDR3aa: CATSPSGTDTQYF; CDR3nt: TGTGCCACCAGTCCAAGCGGCACAGATACGCAGTATTTT
j_gene: TRBJ1-2; abundance: NA; v_gene: TRBV28; d_gene: TRBD1; CDR3aa: CASRGGVGQGIGYTF; CDR3nt: TGTGCCAGCAGAGGGGGGGTAGGACAGGGCATTGGCTACACCTTC
j_gene: TRBJ1-2; abundance: NA; v_gene: TRBV5-4; d_gene: NA; CDR3aa: CASSLALANYGYTF; CDR3nt: TGTGCCAGCAGCTTGGCTCTAGCTAACTATGGCTACACCTTC
j_gene: TRBJ1-3; abundance: NA; v_gene: TRBV3-1/TRBV3-2; d_gene: NA; CDR3aa: CASSHGASHLPGNTIYF; CDR3nt: TGTGCCAGCAGCCACGGAGCCAGCCACCTACCTGGAAACACCATATATTTT
j_gene: TRBJ2-2; abundance: NA; v_gene: TRBV14; d_gene: NA; CDR3aa: CASSQVGATGELFF; CDR3nt: TGTGCCAGCAGCCAAGTTGGGGCGACCGGGGAGCTGTTTTTT
j_gene: TRBJ1-2; abundance: NA; v_gene: TRBV19; d_gene: NA; CDR3aa: CASSPSRVGGYTF; CDR3nt: TGTGCCAGTAGTCCGTCCAGGGTTGGCGGCTACACCTTC
j_gene: TRBJ1-1; abundance: NA; v_gene: TRBV7-2; d_gene: TRBD1; CDR3aa: CASSFSGTGRVAFF; CDR3nt: TGTGCCAGCAGCTTTAGTGGGACAGGGCGGGTGGCTTTCTTT
j_gene: TRBJ1-1; abundance: NA; v_gene: TRBV6-5; d_gene: NA; CDR3aa: CASSYGGADTEAFF; CDR3nt: TGTGCCAGCAGTTACGGGGGGGCTGACACTGAAGCTTTCTTT
j_gene: TRBJ2-2; abundance: NA; v_gene: TRBV19; d_gene: NA; CDR3aa: CASSIGAELVNRELFF; CDR3nt: TGTGCCAGTAGTATAGGGGCCGAGCTGGTTAACAGGGAGCTGTTTTTT
j_gene: TRBJ2-3; abundance: NA; v_gene: TRBV5-1; d_gene: TRBD2; CDR3aa: CASSLEGGADTQYF; CDR3nt: TGCGCCAGCAGCTTGGAGGGAGGGGCAGATACGCAGTATTTT
j_gene: TRBJ2-6; abundance: NA; v_gene: TRBV6-5; d_gene: NA; CDR3aa: CASSYGRTGANVLTF; CDR3nt: TGTGCCAGCAGTTACGGCCGGACAGGGGCCAACGTCCTGACTTTC
j_gene: TRBJ1-3; abundance: once; v_gene: TRBV15; d_gene: NA; CDR3aa: CATSRDHRVFGNTIYF; CDR3nt: TGTGCCACCAGCAGAGATCACAGGGTTTTCGGAAACACCATATATTTT
j_gene: TRBJ1-5; abundance: NA; v_gene: TRBV7-9; d_gene: TRBD1; CDR3aa: CASSLGTGHSNQPQHF; CDR3nt: TGTGCCAGCAGCTTAGGGACAGGTCATAGCAATCAGCCCCAGCATTTT
j_gene: TRBJ2-1; abundance: NA; v_gene: TRBV7-3; d_gene: TRBD2; CDR3aa: CASSVGTSRTNEQFF; CDR3nt: TGTGCCAGCAGCGTCGGGACTAGTCGGACGAATGAGCAGTTCTTC
j_gene: TRBJ1-6; abundance: NA; v_gene: TRBV18; d_gene: NA; CDR3aa: CASSQGQNNSPLHF; CDR3nt: TGTGCCAGCTCACAGGGACAAAATAATTCACCCCTCCACTTT